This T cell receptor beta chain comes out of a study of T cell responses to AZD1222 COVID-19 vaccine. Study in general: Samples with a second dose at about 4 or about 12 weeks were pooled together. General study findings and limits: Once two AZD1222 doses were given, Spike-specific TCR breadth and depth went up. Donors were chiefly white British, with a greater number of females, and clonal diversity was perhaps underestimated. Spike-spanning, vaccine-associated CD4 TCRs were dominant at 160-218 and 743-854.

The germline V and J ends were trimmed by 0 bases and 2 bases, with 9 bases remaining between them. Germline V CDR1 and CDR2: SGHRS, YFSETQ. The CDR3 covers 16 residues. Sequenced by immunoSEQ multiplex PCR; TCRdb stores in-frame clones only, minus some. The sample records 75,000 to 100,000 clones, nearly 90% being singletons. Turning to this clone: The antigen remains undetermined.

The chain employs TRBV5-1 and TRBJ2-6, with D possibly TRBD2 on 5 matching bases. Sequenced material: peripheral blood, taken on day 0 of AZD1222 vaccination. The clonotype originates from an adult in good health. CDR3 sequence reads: CASSLERQAGANVLTF. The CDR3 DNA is TGCGCCAGCAGCTTGGAGCGGCAGGCTGGGGCCAACGTCCTGACTTTC.